This TCR beta chain originates from a study of T-cell reconstitution after alpha-beta-depleted transplantation in children. Trimming removed 3 bases from V and 3 bases from J, with 12 bases in between. There are 15 residues in the CDR3. Germline V gene sequence: CDR1 MNHEY, CDR2 SVGAGI. Preparing the TCRbeta library involved the use of unique molecular identifiers. TCRdb used MiXCR to reprocess the PCR reads, holding one entry per CDR3 protein. The data contain 450,000 to 550,000 distinct CDR3 sequences, roughly an eighth of them singletons. This clonotype was counted many times. The rearrangement links TRBV6-5 to TRBJ1-5; weak D call: TRBD1 (5 bases). This TCR derives from a female patient aged 2-15 years who had a stem cell transplant for aplastic anemia, so the T cells may come from the graft donor. The source was PBMCs, mostly from graft donor cells, collected 180 days after TCRalphabeta/CD19-depleted stem cell transplant. CDR3 protein: CASSYRQSPNQPQHF. The CDR3 DNA sequence: TGTGCCAGCAGTTATCGACAGTCCCCCAATCAGCCCCAGCATTTT.